What follows are 3 T cell receptor beta chains derived from one specimen sequenced in a study of blood T cells in healthy people across ages. A sample-barcoded 5' primer and a J-beta primer mix were used in a second PCR of roughly 7 to 12 cycles. TCRdb reanalysed the 5' RACE reads using MiXCR and keeps one entry per CDR3 protein. The table records approximately 880,000 distinct CDR3 sequences, around 48% of them present only once. The specimen sequenced was blood. The receptors derive from a man in his thirties or forties in good health.

The CDR3 region has the DNA TGTGCCAGCAGCTCTTCGGGGGAAGGAGAGACCCAGTACTTC. The encoded protein is CASSSSGEGETQYF. The chain uses TRBV7-2 and TRBJ2-5; D might be TRBD2 (6 bases). V was clipped by 4 bases and J by 4 bases, with 13 bases between them. The CDR3 spans 14 residues. In germline, CDR1 is SGHTA, CDR2 FQGNSA. The complete variable domain, with remaining parts taken from reference TRBV7-2 and TRBJ2-5, reads GAGVSQSPSNKVTEKGKDVELRCDPISGHTALYWYRQSLGQGLEFLIYFQGNSAPDKSGLPSDRFSAERTGGSVSTLTIQRTQQEDSAVYLCASSSSGEGETQYFGPGTRLLVL.

This clonotype was counted many times. The DNA of the CDR3 is TGCAGCGTTGGCCAGGGACTAAACACAGATACGCAGTATTTT. Translating it yields CSVGQGLNTDTQYF. The J gene is TRBJ2-3, the V gene TRBV29-1, with TRBD2 matching over 7 bases. This CDR3 has 14 amino acids. Germline-derived CDR1 and CDR2 are SQVTM and ANQGSEA. The trim removed 4 bases at V and 2 bases at J, leaving 6 bases unmatched.

For the CDR3, the DNA is TGCGCCAGCAGCCAAGATGCGGGGAGCGGGGGTCTCTACGAGCAGTACTTC. Translated, it gives CASSQDAGSGGLYEQYF. The V gene is TRBV4-3, the J gene TRBJ2-7; 8 bases are shared with TRBD2. The CDR3 is 17 residues long. V gave up 0 bases and J gave up 3 bases; unmatched junction bases: 10. Germline assignment: CDR1 LGHNA and CDR2 YSLEER.